Listed below are T cell receptor beta chains from one sample, sequenced in a study of shared clonotypes between healthy human individuals. The method was immunoSEQ multiplex PCR; TCRdb's version includes in-frame clones alone and lacks a portion of them. Of roughly 2.1 million clones listed, approximately 94% are singletons. The sequenced material came from naive CD8+ T cells from PBMCs. Receptors were obtained from a man aged 18 to 29 in good health. Some clones in this sample may be carry-over from other donors' samples. Both conserved end residues are part of each CDR3.

- TRBV5-1 CASSLGTGVHEQYF
TRBJ2-1 TRBV28 CASSLDPSGGGDEQFF
TRBJ1-1 TRBV28 CASSLRSHYPKNTEAFF
TRBJ2-7 TRBV27 CASSSSSGPHSQQYF
TRBJ1-1 TRBV12-5 CASGLVGNTEAFF
TRBJ1-1 TRBV5-1 CASSLAQGRDTEAFF
TRBJ2-7 TRBV9 CASSVGGKDYEQYF
TRBJ2-7 TRBV2 CASSEAAGGSEQYF
TRBJ2-7 TRBV27 CASSLTPAYEQYF
TRBJ1-1 TRBV23-1 CASSQQGSNTEAFF
TRBJ2-1 TRBV9 CASSVSGSLGHEQFF
TRBJ1-1 TRBV5-4 CASSLTLNTEAFF
TRBJ2-7 TRBV5-1 CASSFTGTGLEQYF
TRBJ2-7 TRBV7-9 CASSGGTGARAYEQYF
TRBJ2-1 TRBV5-3 CARSPRLAGSSYNEQFF
TRBJ2-1 TRBV4-1 CASSQFNEQFF
TRBJ2-1 TRBV29-1 CSVVWGSNEQFF
TRBJ1-3 TRBV9 CASSHDGQGDSGNTIYF
TRBJ1-2 TRBV27 CASSFTRVDEYTF
TRBJ2-1 TRBV30 CAWSVGASPLADEQFF
TRBJ2-3 TRBV7-9 CASSAHDRGSYTQYF
TRBJ1-1 TRBV19 CASYPDFRANTEAFF
TRBJ2-7 TRBV6-5 CASSYSGTSVYEQYF
TRBJ1-1 TRBV29-1 CSVYLDTEAFF